The 29 T cell receptor beta chains below come from one sample, sequenced in a study of molecular identifiers for immune sequencing clone quantification. TCRdb fed the PCR reads into MiXCR, producing one record per CDR3 protein. The sample includes about 510,000 distinct CDR3 sequences, 20% to 25% of them seen just once. The sequenced sample consisted of naive CD8+ T cells from blood, with Jurkat cell RNA spiked in. Subset defined: FACS-sorted CD8+CD4-CCR7+CD45RA+ naive T cells. The receptors here all came from a human donor in good health. Some libraries in this study had Jurkat cell RNA spiked in.

This clonotype was seen more than once but under ten times. The V and J genes are TRBV6-6 and TRBJ2-5; 7 bases match TRBD1. With 6 bases clipped from V and 0 bases from J, the junction kept 10 bases outside the gene matches. The CDR3 spans 16 residues. The germline gives CDR1 MNHNY, CDR2 SVGAGI (reference sequence). CDR3 in amino acids: CASRPPGQKYQETQYF. The CDR3 bases are TGTGCCAGCAGACCCCCGGGACAGAAGTACCAAGAGACCCAGTACTTC.

This clonotype was detected ten times or more. The V gene is TRBV7-9, the J gene TRBJ2-4; TRBD2 might be the D (5 bases). The V and J ends lost 7 bases and 8 bases respectively, with 12 bases between them. Germline loops: CDR1 SEHNR, CDR2 FQNEAQ (reference sequence). The length of the CDR3 is 12 residues. This CDR3 reads CASNPWGDIQYF. The DNA for the CDR3 is TGTGCCAGCAACCCTTGGGGAGACATTCAGTACTTC.

This chain joins TRBV28 and TRBJ2-5, with D unresolved. The CDR3 spans 15 residues. The ends were cut back, 5 bases at V and 5 bases at J, with 18 bases in the middle. Germline values: CDR1 MDHEN, CDR2 SYDVKM. The CDR3, as DNA: TGTGCCAGCAGTCTAAGCCCCACGGTTGGGGAGACCCAGTACTTC. It encodes CASSLSPTVGETQYF.

There are many counts of this clonotype. The chain combines TRBV19 with TRBJ2-7; 8 nucleotides line up with TRBD1. V shed 3 bases and J 2 bases; nucleotides not matched to a gene: 3. The CDR3 runs to 14 residues. Per germline, CDR1 LNHDA and CDR2 SQIVND (reference sequence). In DNA form, the CDR3 reads TGTGCCAGTAGTATGGGGACAGGAACCTACGAGCAGTACTTC. Translation: CASSMGTGTYEQYF.

J is TRBJ2-3 and V is TRBV2; D call uncertain. Trimming stripped 3 bases from V and 2 bases from J, with 6 bases between. CDR1 SNHLY and CDR2 FYNNEI come from the germline V gene. CDR3 length: 13 amino acids. CDR3 protein: CASSDANTDTQYF. The CDR3 DNA reads TGTGCCAGCAGTGACGCCAACACAGATACGCAGTATTTT. Looking up the rest from reference TRBV2 and TRBJ2-3 gives the full variable domain: EPEVTQTPSHQVTQMGQEVILRCVPISNHLYFYWYRQILGQKVEFLVSFYNNEISEKSEIFDDQFSVERPDGSNFTLKIRSTKLEDSAMYFCASSDANTDTQYFGPGTRLTVL.

This clonotype turned up a few times. The chain joins TRBV12-3 or TRBV12-4 to TRBJ2-3; tentative D call: TRBD2 (5 bases). The ends were cut back, 6 bases at V and 2 bases at J, with 12 bases in the middle. There are 14 residues in the CDR3. CDR3 in amino acids: CASSPSPNTDTQYF. CDR3 DNA: TGTGCCAGCAGCCCTAGCCCCAACACAGATACGCAGTATTTT.

The chain couples TRBV20-1 to TRBJ1-5; D uncertain. The CDR3 covers 14 residues. CDR1 and CDR2 (germline): DFQATT, SNEGSKA (reference sequence). Trimming took off 0 bases at V and 0 bases at J, with 6 bases between the two ends. The CDR3 region has the DNA TGCAGTGCTAGAGAAGGATATAGCAATCAGCCCCAGCATTTT. Amino acid sequence: CSAREGYSNQPQHF.

This clonotype was observed at least ten times. This chain connects TRBV2 to TRBJ2-7; no definite D call. Trimming took off 2 bases at V and 4 bases at J, with 3 bases between the two ends. Germline V CDR1 and CDR2: SNHLY, FYNNEI. This CDR3 is built from 11 residues. In DNA form, the CDR3 reads TGTGCCAGCAGTGAACTGTACGAGCAGTACTTC. Translating gives CASSELYEQYF.

Points on this clonotype: A read error may explain this, as a much larger clone is one base away. The chain is built from TRBV19 and TRBJ1-4; tentatively, D is TRBD1 (5 bases). The V gene's germline CDR1 is LNHDA and CDR2 SQIVND (reference sequence). This CDR3 is built from 14 residues. The CDR3 protein is CASSQGVLNGKLFF. The DNA for the CDR3 is TGTGCCAGTAGCCAAGGGGTGTTGAATGGAAAACTGTTTTTT.

A word on this clonotype: One end of the junction fails to match germline, which may point to a read error. The V gene is TRBV7-9, the J gene TRBJ2-1, with a weak D call TRBD2 (6 bases). There are 14 residues in the CDR3. In germline, CDR1 is SEHNR, CDR2 FQNEAQ (reference sequence). For the CDR3, the DNA is TGTGCCAGCAGCTTTAGCGGACCGTACAATGAGCAGTCCTTC. This codes for CASSFSGPYNEQSF.

The V gene is TRBV2, the J gene TRBJ2-7, with TRBD2 matching over 9 bases. With 1 base clipped from V and 4 bases from J, the junction kept 5 bases outside the gene matches. The CDR3 contains 15 residues. Germline V gene data show CDR1 as SNHLY and CDR2 as FYNNEI. The CDR3 sequence: CASSEGGGAVYEQYF. The CDR3 DNA sequence: TGTGCCAGCAGTGAAGGCGGGGGGGCGGTTTACGAGCAGTACTTC.

In its sample, this clonotype was seen once. A much bigger clone sits one base away, suggesting this may be a read error. The conserved closing phenylalanine or tryptophan is absent in this CDR3, likely reflecting a read error. V and J are TRBV20-1 and TRBJ2-7; TRBD1 aligns across 9 bases. The CDR3 length is 13 residues. The J segment lost 1 base and the V segment lost 5 bases, leaving 3 bases of the junction unmatched. In germline, CDR1 is DFQATT, CDR2 SNEGSKA (reference sequence). The CDR3: CSAEDRGSYEQYL. CDR3 nucleotide sequence: TGCAGTGCTGAGGACAGGGGATCCTACGAGCAGTACCTC.

This clonotype occurred a few times. The gene calls are TRBV6-2 or TRBV6-3 and TRBJ2-1, with 10 positions matching TRBD2. The ends lost 8 bases at V and 4 bases at J; junction bases unmatched: 5. From germline, CDR1 is MNHEY and CDR2 SVGEGT. There are 14 residues in the CDR3. The CDR3 region has the DNA TGTGCCAGCCAAAGCGGGAGGGGATACAATGAGCAGTTCTTC. Translated: CASQSGRGYNEQFF.

V gene TRBV5-1 combines with J gene TRBJ2-3, with 7 positions matching TRBD2. Germline CDR1 reads SGHRS; CDR2 reads YFSETQ. V shed 2 bases, J shed 3 bases, and the junction held 15 bases outside the gene matches. CDR3 length equals 18 residues. CDR3 bases: TGCGCCAGCAGCTTAGGCATCGCGGTGGGGGGGGTTACAGATACGCAGTATTTT. Its translation: CASSLGIAVGGVTDTQYF.

In this sample, this clonotype turned up many times. The rearrangement joins TRBV4-1 to TRBJ1-6, with 9 bases fitting TRBD1. This CDR3 has 14 amino acids. CDR1 and CDR2 from the germline V gene are MGHRA and YSYEKL. V was clipped by 3 bases and J by 7 bases; unmatched bases: 1. The CDR3 sequence: CASSHGTGNSPLHF. In nucleotides, the CDR3 is TGCGCCAGCAGCCATGGGACAGGGAATTCACCCCTCCACTTT.

The sample holds a few counts of this clonotype. V is TRBV29-1 and J is TRBJ2-7, with 10 bases fitting TRBD2. The CDR3 loop spans 16 amino acids. V trimming: 5 bases; J trimming: 2 bases; junction bases outside the gene matches: 12. Germline lookup yields CDR1 SQVTM and CDR2 ANQGSEA. CDR3 DNA sequence: TGCAGCGTTAGGGGACTAGCGTCGGGAAGCACCTACGAGCAGTACTTC. Residues: CSVRGLASGSTYEQYF.

This clonotype occurred a few times. The chain employs TRBV19 and TRBJ2-3; no clear D gene. Between the trimmed V and J ends, which lost 3 bases and 4 bases, there was a span of 11 bases. Looked up from germline, CDR1 is LNHDA and CDR2 is SQIVND (reference sequence). The CDR3 contains 14 residues. CDR3: CASSIGVLADTQYF. The CDR3 coding sequence is TGTGCCAGTAGTATTGGGGTCTTGGCAGATACGCAGTATTTT.

The table lists this clonotype with many counts. The chain employs TRBV3-1 and TRBJ1-1; D gene ambiguous. V was shortened by 0 bases and J by 5 bases, with 10 bases between the two germline ends. CDR1 and CDR2 (germline): LGHDT, YNNKEL (reference sequence). The CDR3 runs to 14 residues. The CDR3 sequence is CASSQDQGITEAFF. In DNA, the CDR3 is TGTGCCAGCAGCCAAGATCAAGGGATTACTGAAGCTTTCTTT.

V and J are TRBV9 and TRBJ2-2; possible D gene TRBD1, 5 bases. The CDR3 length is 15 residues. CDR1 SGDLS and CDR2 YYNGEE come from the germline V gene. V gave up 2 bases and J gave up 7 bases, with 15 bases separating them. The DNA of the CDR3 is TGTGCCAGCAGCGTCGACAGACAGAGTGACGGGGAGCTGTTTTTT. This translates into CASSVDRQSDGELFF.

This clonotype appeared many times. V usage is TRBV6-5 and J usage is TRBJ2-7, with D possibly TRBD1 on 6 matching bases. Germline-derived CDR1 and CDR2 are MNHEY and SVGAGI. CDR3 size: 12 residues. Trimming took 2 bases from V and 5 from J, leaving 7 bases between them. The DNA for the CDR3 is TGTGCCAGCAGTTACACAGGGAACGAGCAGTACTTC. Protein sequence: CASSYTGNEQYF.

This clonotype came up many times. The chain couples TRBV4-3 to TRBJ2-3; D remains ambiguous. This CDR3 contains 17 residues. V lost 0 bases, J lost 2 bases, and 15 bases lay in between. The V gene's germline CDR1 is LGHNA and CDR2 YSLEER. In DNA form, the CDR3 reads TGCGCCAGCAGCCAAGACCCGCCGCCAGGATACACAGATACGCAGTATTTT. The encoded protein is CASSQDPPPGYTDTQYF.

The table lists this clonotype with many counts. V is TRBV4-3 and J is TRBJ2-5, with no clear D. The CDR3 is 15 amino acids. CDR1 is LGHNA, CDR2 YSLEER, per germline. Trimming cost V 0 bases and J 1 base, with 9 bases left between them. The CDR3 is CASSQEWSPQETQYF. CDR3 nucleotides: TGCGCCAGCAGCCAAGAGTGGAGCCCCCAAGAGACCCAGTACTTC.

This clonotype has a count of ten or more. It is unclear where the CDR3 begins or ends on the DNA, so no DNA is shown, and the CDR3 is as TCRdb lists it. The chain joins TRBV28 to TRBJ2-4. Germline V gives CDR1 MDHEN, CDR2 SYDVKM. The CDR3 spans 14 residues, counting both ends. The CDR3 region is CASSTSEAKNIQYF.

Concerning this clonotype itself: A much larger clone lies a single base off, so this may be a read error. This chain joins TRBV6-5 and TRBJ2-3; D is unclear. This CDR3 comprises 12 residues. Trimming pared 4 bases from V and 8 bases from J, leaving 10 bases between. In germline, CDR1 is MNHEY, CDR2 SVGAGI. The CDR3 here is CASSSLAGTQYF. The CDR3, as DNA: TGTGCCAGCAGTTCGTTAGCAGGTACGCAGTATTTT.

The gene calls are TRBV7-9 and TRBJ2-5; perhaps TRBD2 as D (6 bases). V lost 3 bases, J lost 6 bases, and 17 bases lay in between. This CDR3 region has 15 residues. From germline, CDR1 is SEHNR and CDR2 FQNEAQ (reference sequence). The DNA of the CDR3 is TGTGCCAGCAGCTTCCTAGCGCCCAGCCCTCAGACCCAGTACTTC. This sequence encodes CASSFLAPSPQTQYF.

This chain uses TRBV7-9 with TRBJ1-3, with TRBD1 matching over 10 bases. Germline assignment: CDR1 SEHNR and CDR2 FQNEAQ (reference sequence). Trimming took 6 bases from V and 0 from J; bases not matched to a gene: 8. CDR3 length: 17 amino acids. The CDR3 region has the DNA TGTGCCAGCAGACAGGGGACAGGGGCGATCTCTGGAAACACCATATATTTT. Amino acid sequence: CASRQGTGAISGNTIYF.

Comments on this clonotype: This clone may be a read error of a much larger clone one base away. The genes are TRBV7-9 and TRBJ1-5; 8 nucleotides align to TRBD1. The CDR3 is made up of 15 amino acids. Germline-derived CDR1 and CDR2 are SEHNR and FQNEAQ (reference sequence). V lost 6 bases and J lost 6; bases outside the gene matches: 10. The CDR3 reads CASSFSGQEVQPQHF. The CDR3 DNA reads TGTGCCAGCAGTTTTTCGGGACAGGAGGTTCAGCCCCAGCATTTT.

This clonotype was counted a few times. The chain couples TRBV12-3 or TRBV12-4 to TRBJ2-2; 16 nucleotides match TRBD2. Trimming at V came to 5 bases and at J to 3 bases, leaving 9 bases not matched to a gene. The CDR3 covers 19 residues. CDR3 coding DNA: TGTGCCAGCAGTGAGCCCGGGACTAGCGGGAGGGCATACACCGGGGAGCTGTTTTTT. Protein: CASSEPGTSGRAYTGELFF.

V gene TRBV7-8 combines with J gene TRBJ2-3; D unresolved. Germline V gene sequence: CDR1 SGHVS, CDR2 FQNEAQ. The CDR3 is 16 amino acids. The V and J ends lost 4 bases and 0 bases respectively, with 14 bases between them. Here the CDR3 reads CASSSVGATSTDTQYF. The CDR3 DNA sequence: TGTGCCAGCAGCTCCGTCGGAGCCACTAGCACAGATACGCAGTATTTT. The variable domain in full, completed from reference TRBV7-8 and TRBJ2-3, reads GAGVSQSPRYKVAKRGQDVALRCDPISGHVSLFWYQQALGQGPEFLTYFQNEAQLDKSGLPSDRFFAERPEGSVSTLKIQRTQQEDSAVYLCASSSVGATSTDTQYFGPGTRLTVL.